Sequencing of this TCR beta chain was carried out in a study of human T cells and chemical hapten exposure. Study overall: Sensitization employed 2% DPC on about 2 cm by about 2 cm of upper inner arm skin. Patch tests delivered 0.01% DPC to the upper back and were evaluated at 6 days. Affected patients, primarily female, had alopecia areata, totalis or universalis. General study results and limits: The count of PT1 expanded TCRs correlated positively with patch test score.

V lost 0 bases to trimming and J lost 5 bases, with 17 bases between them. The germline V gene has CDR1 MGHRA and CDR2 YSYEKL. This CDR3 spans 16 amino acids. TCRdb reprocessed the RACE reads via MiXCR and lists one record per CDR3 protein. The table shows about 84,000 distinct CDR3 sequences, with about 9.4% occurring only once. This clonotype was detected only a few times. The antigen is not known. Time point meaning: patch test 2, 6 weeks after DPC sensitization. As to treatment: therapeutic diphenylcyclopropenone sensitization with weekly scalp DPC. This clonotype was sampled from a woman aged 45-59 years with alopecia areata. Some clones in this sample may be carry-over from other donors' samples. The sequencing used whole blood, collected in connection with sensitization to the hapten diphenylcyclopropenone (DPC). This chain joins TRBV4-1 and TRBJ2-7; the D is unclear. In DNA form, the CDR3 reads TGCGCCAGCAGCCAAGATCGTCGTAGGTCCCGGAACGAGCAGTACTTC. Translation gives CASSQDRRRSRNEQYF.